This T cell receptor beta chain appears in the sequencing data of a study of vaccination and CD4 T cells after COVID-19. Stated treatment: approximately nine-day PBMC culture with coronavirus spike peptide pools or control peptides (ViraFEST assay). After being plated at two million per well, PBMCs were cultured with 9.5 to 10 IU/ml IL-2 and approximately 10 ug/ml peptide pools. Cells were cultured for around ten days, and then CD4+ T cells were isolated by negative selection. The Oncomine TCR Beta short-read assay was applied to DNA of cultured CD4+ T cells. CD4+ T cells were cultured, and genomic DNA was extracted from them. From the PCR reads, TCRdb called clonotypes with MiXCR, one entry per CDR3 protein. This sample has some 18,000 distinct CDR3 sequences; roughly 50% occur once, and the top ten carry approximately 10%. There are 13 residues in the CDR3. The V gene lost 1 base and the J gene lost 3 bases, with 4 bases spanning the gap. Germline V CDR1 and CDR2: SGHDN, FVKESK.

The study, taken as a whole, reports: In convalescent patients, a median roughly 86% of reactive clones appeared only post-vaccination.

This clonotype was picked up a small number of times. Its target is not known. The chain couples TRBV14 to TRBJ1-5; D not resolved. Source: CD4+ T cells from blood, cultured in vitro, taken before SARS-CoV-2 vaccination. This TCR was sampled from a human donor who had recovered from COVID-19. This chain's CDR3 is CASSQGINQPQHF. The CDR3 DNA follows: TGTGCCAGCAGCCAAGGGATCAATCAGCCCCAGCATTTT.